The 23 T cell receptor beta chains given below trace back to one sample, sequenced in a study of blood T cell repertoires in COVID-19 (dated by TCRdb to 2020 to 2021). Libraries were built with the immunoSEQ multiplex PCR assay. The table was pulled from immuneACCESS by TCRdb, which kept in-frame rearrangements only. Such tables lose some clones; where checked, under half of the loss comes from unresolved V genes, and the rest has no known cause. The sample table lists some 140,000 clones, about 70% of them with a count of one. Around 12% of the sample is taken by the ten largest. Source material: peripheral blood. The receptors here all came from a man older than 75 with acute or convalescent COVID-19.

The chain recombines TRBV5-1 with TRBJ2-2; 9 bases line up with TRBD2. The ends lost 0 bases at V and 5 bases at J; junction bases unmatched: 11. From germline, CDR1 is SGHRS and CDR2 YFSETQ. The CDR3 length is 18 residues. The CDR3 nucleotides are TGCGCCAGCAGCTTGGAAGGTAGCGGGGGACCTATAACCGGGGAGCTGTTTTTT. It specifies CASSLEGSGGPITGELFF.

V usage is TRBV9 and J usage is TRBJ2-5, with a weak D call TRBD1 (6 bases). The CDR3 has 13 amino acids. Between the trimmed V and J ends, which lost 0 bases and 5 bases, there was a span of 8 bases. Germline V CDR1 and CDR2: SGDLS, YYNGEE. DNA of the CDR3: TGTGCCAGCAGCGTAGCGCAGGGGGAGACCCAGTACTTC. It yields the protein CASSVAQGETQYF.

The genes are TRBV5-6 and TRBJ2-5, with D tentatively TRBD1 (5 bases). This CDR3 is built from 17 residues. Germline V gene sequence: CDR1 SGHDT, CDR2 YYEEEE. Between the trimmed V and J ends, which lost 1 base and 2 bases, there was a span of 18 bases. CDR3 protein: CASSLPGHRVYQETQYF. The DNA for the CDR3 is TGTGCCAGCAGCTTGCCAGGGCATCGGGTTTATCAAGAGACCCAGTACTTC.

The V gene is TRBV12-5, the J gene TRBJ2-3, with 9 bases matching TRBD1. J lost 5 bases, V lost 3 bases, and 3 bases had no gene match. Looked up from germline, CDR1 is LGHNT and CDR2 is FRNRAP. The CDR3 spans 14 residues. For the CDR3, the DNA is TGTGCTAGTGGTTTACAGGGGGCTGTAGATACGCAGTATTTT. Protein sequence: CASGLQGAVDTQYF. The entire variable domain, with the rest obtained from reference TRBV12-5 and TRBJ2-3, is as follows: DARVTQTPRHKVTEMGQEVTMRCQPILGHNTVFWYRQTMMQGLELLAYFRNRAPLDDSGMPKDRFSAEMPDATLATLKIQPSEPRDSAVYFCASGLQGAVDTQYFGPGTRLTVL.

CDR3 coding DNA: TGTGCCAGCAGCGACAAGTCTGGGGCTCGGGAAAAACTGTTTTTT. Its protein product is CASSDKSGAREKLFF. The rearrangement links TRBV28 to TRBJ1-4; possible D gene TRBD1, 5 bases. V was pared by 6 bases and J by 8 bases, with 19 bases between. The CDR3 runs 15 residues. CDR1 is MDHEN and CDR2 is SYDVKM in the germline V gene.

This rearrangement joins TRBV30 to TRBJ1-1; possibly TRBD1 for D (5 bases). The CDR3 consists of 13 residues. V lost 0 bases and J lost 2, with 7 bases in between. CDR1 and CDR2 (germline): GTSNPN, SVGIG (reference sequence). CDR3 region: CAWSVQANTEAFF. Here the CDR3 DNA reads TGTGCCTGGAGTGTACAGGCTAACACTGAAGCTTTCTTT. The full variable domain, in which reference TRBV30 and TRBJ1-1 provide the parts outside the CDR3, is SQTIHQWPATLVQPVGSPLSLECTVEGTSNPNLYWYRQAAGRGLQLLFYSVGIGQISSEVPQNLSASRPQDRQFILSSKKLLLSDSGFYLCAWSVQANTEAFFGQGTRLTVV.

This clone was picked up one time. The chain links TRBV3-1 (or the pseudogene TRBV3-2) to TRBJ2-7; TRBD2 aligns across 12 bases. This CDR3 comprises 16 residues. V trimming: 2 bases; J trimming: 3 bases; junction bases outside the gene matches: 5. CDR1 and CDR2 (germline): LGHDT, YNNKEL (reference sequence). The CDR3 nucleotides read TGTGCCAGCAGCCAACGACTAGCGGGGGTTCTCTACGAGCAGTACTTC. Translating it yields CASSQRLAGVLYEQYF.

V and J are TRBV6-2 or TRBV6-3 and TRBJ1-1, with TRBD1 matching over 7 bases. The trim removed 6 bases at V and 4 bases at J, leaving 14 bases unmatched. The CDR3 totals 16 residues. CDR1 is MNHEY, CDR2 SVGEGT, per germline. The CDR3 coding sequence is TGTGCCAGCAGCCGCGGACAGGCTGGCTTTGGCACTGAAGCTTTCTTT. Translation gives CASSRGQAGFGTEAFF.

The chain recombines TRBV7-2 with TRBJ1-5, with 7 bases aligning to TRBD1. V shed 5 bases, J shed 7 bases, and the junction held 11 bases outside the gene matches. The CDR3 totals 15 residues. Per germline, CDR1 SGHTA and CDR2 FQGNSA. CDR3: CASSTKTGSGQPQHF. CDR3 bases: TGTGCCAGCAGCACTAAGACAGGGTCGGGACAGCCCCAGCATTTT. The full variable domain, its missing parts supplied by reference TRBV7-2 and TRBJ1-5, is GAGVSQSPSNKVTEKGKDVELRCDPISGHTALYWYRQSLGQGLEFLIYFQGNSAPDKSGLPSDRFSAERTGGSVSTLTIQRTQQEDSAVYLCASSTKTGSGQPQHFGDGTRLSIL.

The chain joins TRBV3-1 (or the pseudogene TRBV3-2) to TRBJ2-3; TRBD2 might be the D (7 bases). V lost 4 bases to trimming and J lost 7 bases, with 15 bases between them. Germline V gives CDR1 LGHDT, CDR2 YNNKEL (reference sequence). The CDR3 is 14 residues long. CDR3 in DNA: TGTGCCAGCAGCCTCAGAGGGGGGGATAATACGCAGTATTTT. Translation gives CASSLRGGDNTQYF.

A single count supports this clone. The chain couples TRBV9 to TRBJ1-6; the match to TRBD1 covers 8 bases. The germline V gene has CDR1 SGDLS and CDR2 YYNGEE. The CDR3 length is 16 residues. J gave up 10 bases and V 4 bases, and 13 bases lay outside the gene matches. The CDR3 DNA sequence: TGTGCCAGCAGCCCTACACTTCAGGGGGCACGATCACCCCTCCACTTT. This translates into CASSPTLQGARSPLHF.

The V gene is TRBV18, the J gene TRBJ1-5; no clear D gene. CDR3 length: 13 amino acids. Per the germline V gene, CDR1 is KGHSH and CDR2 is LQKENI. V gave up 2 bases and J gave up 7 bases, with 9 bases separating them. The CDR3 reads CASSPSRWQPQHF. The DNA for the CDR3 is TGTGCCAGCTCACCAAGTCGGTGGCAGCCCCAGCATTTT.

The chain employs TRBV9 and TRBJ2-3, with a tentative D call TRBD1 (6 bases). Germline CDR1 SGDLS, CDR2 YYNGEE. The CDR3 is made up of 14 amino acids. With 0 bases removed from V and 8 bases from J, the gap between germline ends came to 13 bases. CDR3 coding DNA: TGTGCCAGCAGCGTAGTCCCGACAGGCGGTACGCAGTATTTT. It is translated as CASSVVPTGGTQYF.

This clone showed up just once. The chain links TRBV19 to TRBJ2-2, with D possibly matching TRBD1 (5 bases). This CDR3 contains 14 residues. V gave up 4 bases and J gave up 1 base, with 7 bases separating them. The germline V gene has CDR1 LNHDA and CDR2 SQIVND (reference sequence). Written as DNA, the CDR3 is TGTGCCAGTAGTACAGGGTGGAACACCGGGGAGCTGTTTTTT. Amino acid sequence: CASSTGWNTGELFF.

This chain joins TRBV5-4 and TRBJ1-1; perhaps TRBD1 as D (6 bases). The CDR3 spans 16 residues. The V end was cut by 4 bases, the J end by 4 bases, with 20 bases between. Germline V gives CDR1 SGHNT, CDR2 YYREEE (reference sequence). The CDR3 bases are TGTGCCAGCAGCCCCCCCGCGGGGGCGGTGGGCACTGAAGCTTTCTTT. It encodes CASSPPAGAVGTEAFF.

The rearrangement joins TRBV5-8 to TRBJ2-4; the D gene is possibly TRBD1 (6 bases). The CDR3 runs to 15 residues. In germline, CDR1 is SGHTS, CDR2 YDEGEE. V lost 4 bases and J 0 bases, leaving 11 bases between the germline ends. CDR3 in DNA: TGTGCCAGCAGCCGTACAGGGCTAGCCAAAAACATTCAGTACTTC. Protein sequence: CASSRTGLAKNIQYF.

The chain joins TRBV7-3 to TRBJ2-2; 11 bases line up with TRBD2. The CDR3 runs 15 residues. V lost 2 bases to trimming and J lost 4 bases; unmatched junction nucleotides: 0. Germline CDR1 reads SGHTA; CDR2 reads FQGTGA. CDR3 residues: CASSLLAGGTGELFF. CDR3 nucleotides: TGTGCCAGCAGCTTACTAGCGGGGGGCACCGGGGAGCTGTTTTTT.

This rearrangement joins TRBV29-1 to TRBJ1-2; TRBD1 aligns across 7 bases. The germline gives CDR1 SQVTM, CDR2 ANQGSEA. The CDR3 has 12 amino acids. V trimming: 5 bases; J trimming: 4 bases; junction bases outside the gene matches: 4. As DNA, the CDR3 is TGCAGCGTTACAGGGGCCCTCTATGGCTACACCTTC. Its protein product is CSVTGALYGYTF. Combining the CDR3 with reference TRBV29-1 and TRBJ1-2 gives the whole variable domain SAVISQKPSRDICQRGTSLTIQCQVDSQVTMMFWYRQQPGQSLTLIATANQGSEATYESGFVIDKFPISRPNLTFSTLTVSNMSPEDSSIYLCSVTGALYGYTFGSGTRLTVV.

The rearrangement joins TRBV5-1 to TRBJ1-1, with D unresolved. The CDR3 has 14 residues. Germline V gene sequence: CDR1 SGHRS, CDR2 YFSETQ. V dropped 0 bases and J dropped 2 bases, with 8 bases sitting between them. This CDR3 is CASSLDGINTEAFF. The CDR3 coding sequence is TGCGCCAGCAGCTTGGACGGGATTAACACTGAAGCTTTCTTT. The entire variable domain, with the rest obtained from reference TRBV5-1 and TRBJ1-1, is as follows: KAGVTQTPRYLIKTRGQQVTLSCSPISGHRSVSWYQQTPGQGLQFLFEYFSETQRNKGNFPGRFSGRQFSNSRSEMNVSTLELGDSALYLCASSLDGINTEAFFGQGTRLTVV.

This rearrangement joins TRBV2 to TRBJ2-3; 8 bases fit TRBD1. Germline trimming cut 7 bases from V and 5 bases from J; bases unmatched to any gene: 5. Germline V CDR1 and CDR2: SNHLY, FYNNEI. The CDR3 is 13 residues long. CDR3 residues: CASTRQGQDTQYF. The CDR3 coding sequence is TGTGCCAGCACCCGACAGGGGCAAGATACGCAGTATTTT.

V usage is TRBV18 and J usage is TRBJ1-2; D is unresolved. V was clipped by 6 bases and J by 0 bases, with 8 bases between them. Germline values: CDR1 KGHSH, CDR2 LQKENI. This CDR3 has 13 amino acids. The CDR3 nucleotides read TGTGCCAGCTCGAACATCTCTAACTATGGCTACACCTTC. Translating it yields CASSNISNYGYTF. Full variable domain (outside the CDR3, taken from reference TRBV18 and TRBJ1-2): NAGVMQNPRHLVRRRGQEARLRCSPMKGHSHVYWYRQLPEEGLKFMVYLQKENIIDESGMPKERFSAEFPKEGPSILRIQQVVRGDSAAYFCASSNISNYGYTFGSGTRLTVV.

The chain couples TRBV10-2 to TRBJ2-2, with TRBD2 identical over 11 bases. CDR3 length: 14 residues. The J segment lost 6 bases and the V segment lost 5 bases, leaving 2 bases of the junction unmatched. Germline V gives CDR1 WSHSY, CDR2 SAAADI. For the CDR3, the DNA is TGCGCCAGCAGTCTTAGCGGGGGGGCCGGGGAGCTGTTTTTT. Residues: CASSLSGGAGELFF.

This chain connects TRBV7-2 to TRBJ2-2; D call uncertain. The germline gives CDR1 SGHTA, CDR2 FQGNSA. CDR3 size: 14 residues. V lost 1 base, J lost 5 bases, and 8 bases lay in between. CDR3 protein: CASSLDWRTGELFF. CDR3 sequence (DNA): TGTGCCAGCAGCTTAGATTGGCGGACCGGGGAGCTGTTTTTT.